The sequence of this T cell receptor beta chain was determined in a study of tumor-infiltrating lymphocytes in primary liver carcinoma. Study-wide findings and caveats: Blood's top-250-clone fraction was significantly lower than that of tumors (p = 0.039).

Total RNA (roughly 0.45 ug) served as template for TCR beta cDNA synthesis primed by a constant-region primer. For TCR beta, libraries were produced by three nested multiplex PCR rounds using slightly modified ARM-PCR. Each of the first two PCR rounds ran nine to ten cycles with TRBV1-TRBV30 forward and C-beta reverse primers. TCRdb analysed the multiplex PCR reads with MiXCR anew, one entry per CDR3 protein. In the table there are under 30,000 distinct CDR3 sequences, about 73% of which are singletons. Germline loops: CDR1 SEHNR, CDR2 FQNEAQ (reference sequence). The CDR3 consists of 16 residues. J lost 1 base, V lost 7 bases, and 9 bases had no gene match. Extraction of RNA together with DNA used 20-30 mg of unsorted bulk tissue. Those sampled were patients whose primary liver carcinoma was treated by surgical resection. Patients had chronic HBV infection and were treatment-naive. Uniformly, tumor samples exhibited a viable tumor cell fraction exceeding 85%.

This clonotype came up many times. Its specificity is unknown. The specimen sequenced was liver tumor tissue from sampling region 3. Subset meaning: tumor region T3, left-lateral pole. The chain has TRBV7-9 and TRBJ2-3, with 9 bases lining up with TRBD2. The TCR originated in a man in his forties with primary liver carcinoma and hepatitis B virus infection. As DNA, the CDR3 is TGTGCCAGCACCCTCCACTTAGCGGGAGGCACAGATACGCAGTATTTT. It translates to CASTLHLAGGTDTQYF.